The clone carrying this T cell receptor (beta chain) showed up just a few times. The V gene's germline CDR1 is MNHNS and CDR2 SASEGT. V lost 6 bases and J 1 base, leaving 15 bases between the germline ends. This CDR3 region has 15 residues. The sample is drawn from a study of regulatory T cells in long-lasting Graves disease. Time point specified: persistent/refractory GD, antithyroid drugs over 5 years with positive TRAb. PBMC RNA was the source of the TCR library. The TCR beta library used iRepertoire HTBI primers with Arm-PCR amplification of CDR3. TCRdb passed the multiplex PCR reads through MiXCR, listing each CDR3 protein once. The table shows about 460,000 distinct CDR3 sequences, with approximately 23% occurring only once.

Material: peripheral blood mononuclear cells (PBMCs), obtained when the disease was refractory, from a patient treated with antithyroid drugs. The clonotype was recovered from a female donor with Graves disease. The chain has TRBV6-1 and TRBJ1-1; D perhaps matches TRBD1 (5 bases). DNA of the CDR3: TGTGCCAGCAGCCCTGGGGGTACGAGGAACACTGAAGCTTTCTTT. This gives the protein CASSPGGTRNTEAFF.